A single sample gave rise to the 25 T cell receptor beta chains below, sequenced in a study of regulatory T cells in long-lasting Graves disease. The authors built TCR beta libraries using iRepertoire HTBI primers and Arm-PCR of CDR3 regions. One entry per CDR3 protein results from TCRdb running MiXCR on the multiplex PCR reads. The sample lists 450,000 to 600,000 distinct CDR3 sequences, roughly 13% occurring once. The time point: newly diagnosed GD, antithyroid drugs for less than 3 months. PBMC RNA served as the TCR library source. These data were likewise used in another study, on T cells in Graves' hyperthyroidism and ophthalmopathy.

The sample here was peripheral blood mononuclear cells (PBMCs), taken at new diagnosis, from a patient treated with antithyroid drugs. Receptors were obtained from a man under 40 with Graves disease.

The rearrangement uses TRBV5-1 and TRBJ1-1; TRBD1 agrees at 7 bases. This CDR3 is built from 14 residues. From germline, CDR1 is SGHRS and CDR2 YFSETQ. V lost 1 base, J lost 4 bases, and 4 bases stayed unmatched. CDR3 nucleotides: TGCGCCAGCAGCTTGACCACAGGGGTCACTGAAGCTTTCTTT. This gives the protein CASSLTTGVTEAFF.

This clonotype was detected many times. DNA of the CDR3: TGTGCCAGCAGTTCCGTCAACAGGAAAACAGATACGCAGTATTTT. Encoded protein: CASSSVNRKTDTQYF. The chain couples TRBV12-3 or TRBV12-4 to TRBJ2-3; the D gene is possibly TRBD1 (5 bases). CDR3 length: 15 residues. The V end was cut by 4 bases, the J end by 3 bases, with 14 bases between.

This clonotype was picked up a small number of times. The V gene is TRBV30, the J gene TRBJ2-6; 8 nucleotides match TRBD1. The germline gives CDR1 GTSNPN, CDR2 SVGIG (reference sequence). After removal of 5 bases from V and 2 bases from J, the junction contained 8 bases not matched to a gene. The CDR3 contains 16 residues. The CDR3 protein is CAWCARGLPGANVLTF. CDR3 coding DNA: TGTGCCTGGTGCGCCAGGGGGCTTCCTGGGGCCAACGTCCTGACTTTC.

This clonotype was recorded many times. The gene calls are TRBV7-2 and TRBJ2-7; the D is unclear. The length of the CDR3 is 15 residues. Trimming took off 3 bases at V and 2 bases at J, with 14 bases between the two ends. Germline V gives CDR1 SGHTA, CDR2 FQGNSA. Written as DNA, the CDR3 is TGTGCCAGCAGCTTGTCGGCTTCTACCCCCTACGAGCAGTACTTC. This translates into CASSLSASTPYEQYF.

The chain links TRBV12-3 or TRBV12-4 to TRBJ2-2; 10 bases are shared with TRBD1. After removal of 5 bases from V and 5 bases from J, the junction contained 8 bases not matched to a gene. CDR3 length: 16 amino acids. CDR3 bases: TGTGCCAGCAGTGAGCCGGGACAGGGGATAACCGGGGAGCTGTTTTTT. Encoded protein: CASSEPGQGITGELFF.

Worth noting for this clonotype: A much larger clone is a single base away; this may be a read error. The chain joins TRBV7-9 to TRBJ1-6, with D unresolved. CDR1 SEHNR and CDR2 FQNEAQ come from the germline V gene (reference sequence). The germline V and J ends were trimmed by 5 bases and 10 bases, with 12 bases remaining between them. CDR3 size: 13 residues. The CDR3 DNA is TGTGCCAGCAGCAAAGAGGGCAAGTCACCCCTCCACTTT. This gives the protein CASSKEGKSPLHF.

This clonotype was recorded at least ten times. This chain joins TRBV2 and TRBJ2-5, with D maybe TRBD2 (6 bases). Trimming pared 7 bases from V and 3 bases from J, leaving 21 bases between. The CDR3 covers 16 residues. The germline V gene has CDR1 SNHLY and CDR2 FYNNEI. This chain's CDR3 is CASKVNHLAHKETQYF. The CDR3 bases are TGTGCCAGCAAAGTTAACCATCTAGCGCACAAAGAGACCCAGTACTTC.

This clonotype was counted a few times. The chain recombines TRBV10-3 with TRBJ2-1; a possible D gene is TRBD1 (5 bases). The CDR3 has 13 amino acids. Between the trimmed V and J ends, which lost 3 bases and 8 bases, there was a span of 11 bases. Germline CDR1 is ENHRY and CDR2 is SYGVKD. The CDR3 DNA reads TGTGCCATCAGTGAAGGTTTACAGGATGAGCAGTTCTTC. The encoded protein is CAISEGLQDEQFF.

This clonotype appeared a few times. This chain uses TRBV4-1 with TRBJ1-2; TRBD1 might be the D (5 bases). V shed 2 bases and J shed 5 bases, with 12 bases lying between them. Germline values: CDR1 MGHRA, CDR2 YSYEKL. The CDR3 totals 14 residues. CDR3 bases: TGCGCCAGCAGCCAACCCGGGACGCGATATGGCTACACCTTC. Translating gives CASSQPGTRYGYTF.

About this clonotype itself: It differs at one base from a far larger clone, so likely a read error. No conserved phenylalanine or tryptophan ends this CDR3, so it is likely a read error. The gene calls are TRBV6-1 and TRBJ2-7; maybe TRBD1 (5 bases). Germline V CDR1 and CDR2: MNHNS, SASEGT. V lost 5 bases, J lost 0 bases, and 5 bases lay in between. The CDR3 runs to 12 residues. The CDR3 DNA reads TGTGCCAGCAGTCAGGGCTCCTACGAGCAGTACCTC. This encodes CASSQGSYEQYL.

The chain uses TRBV30 and TRBJ1-1, with D tentatively TRBD1 (5 bases). Trimming pared 1 base from V and 2 bases from J, leaving 14 bases between. Germline CDR1 and CDR2: GTSNPN and SVGIG (reference sequence). The CDR3 totals 15 residues. The CDR3 region is CAWSERGARNTEAFF. CDR3 in DNA: TGTGCCTGGAGTGAGAGAGGGGCTCGAAACACTGAAGCTTTCTTT.

This clonotype was found many times. The gene calls are TRBV6-2 or TRBV6-3 and TRBJ2-3; 12 nucleotides line up with TRBD2. Trimming removed 5 bases from V and 2 bases from J; junction bases left unmatched: 5. The V gene's germline CDR1 is MNHEY and CDR2 SVGEGT. CDR3 length: 16 residues. The CDR3 loop is CASSTGLAGPTDTQYF. The CDR3 DNA reads TGTGCCAGCAGTACAGGACTAGCGGGACCCACAGATACGCAGTATTTT.

There are a few counts of this clonotype. The chain links TRBV7-6 to TRBJ2-1; D ambiguous. The CDR3 has 14 residues. Germline V CDR1 and CDR2: SGHVS, FNYEAQ. CDR3 loop: CASSGNGPNNEQFF. In DNA, the CDR3 is TGTGCTAGCTCTGGTAACGGACCAAACAATGAGCAGTTCTTC.

In its sample, this clonotype was seen a few times. CDR3 DNA sequence: TGTGCCAGCGGACAGAGGGCGGGGCCCCCGAATACTGGTGAGCAGTTCTTC. This codes for CASGQRAGPPNTGEQFF. V is TRBV9 and J is TRBJ2-1; possibly TRBD1 or TRBD2 for D (6 bases each). Looked up from germline, CDR1 is SGDLS and CDR2 is YYNGEE. The CDR3 runs 17 residues. The V end was cut by 7 bases, the J end by 9 bases, with 29 bases between. The variable domain in full, with the rest retrieved from reference TRBV9 and TRBJ2-1, is DSGVTQTPKHLITATGQRVTLRCSPRSGDLSVYWYQQSLDQGLQFLIQYYNGEERAKGNILERFSAQQFPDLHSELNLSSLELGDSALYFCASGQRAGPPNTGEQFFGPGTRLTVL.

The V and J genes are TRBV30 and TRBJ1-5, with D perhaps TRBD1 (6 bases). V lost 5 bases, J lost 9 bases, and 14 bases lay in between. Germline lookup yields CDR1 GTSNPN and CDR2 SVGIG (reference sequence). There are 12 residues in the CDR3. In nucleotides, the CDR3 is TGTGCCTGGGGGGGGGGCCAATGGCCCCAGCATTTT. It specifies CAWGGGQWPQHF.

The CDR3 here is CATSRLRRATGELFF. The CDR3, as DNA: TGTGCCACCAGCAGATTGAGACGGGCCACCGGGGAGCTGTTTTTT. The chain links TRBV15 to TRBJ2-2, with no clear D. The CDR3 consists of 15 residues. Trimming stripped 2 bases from V and 4 bases from J, with 11 bases between. CDR1 is LNHNV, CDR2 YYDKDF, per germline (reference sequence).

This clonotype came up many times. This chain links TRBV29-1 with TRBJ2-3, with 9 bases lining up with TRBD2. The J segment lost 3 bases and the V segment lost 6 bases, leaving 7 bases of the junction unmatched. Germline V lookup: CDR1 SQVTM, CDR2 ANQGSEA. This CDR3 is built from 14 residues. CDR3 coding DNA: TGCAGCGTGGTCGGACTAGCGAAAACAGATACGCAGTATTTT. Its translation: CSVVGLAKTDTQYF.

This clonotype showed up many times. V gene TRBV11-2 combines with J gene TRBJ1-2; no firm D call. Germline CDR1 and CDR2: SGHAT and FQNNGV. Trimming stripped 2 bases from V and 8 bases from J, with 12 bases between. The CDR3 is 13 residues long. The CDR3 region is CASSLLGATGYTF. DNA of the CDR3: TGTGCCAGCAGCTTATTAGGCGCCACGGGCTACACCTTC.

In this sample, this clonotype turned up a few times. The chain links TRBV10-3 to TRBJ1-4; D unclear. This CDR3 region has 13 residues. V was shortened by 6 bases and J by 0 bases, with 5 bases between the two germline ends. Germline V gives CDR1 ENHRY, CDR2 SYGVKD. The CDR3 is CAIRLATNEKLFF. The CDR3 DNA follows: TGTGCCATCAGACTGGCAACTAATGAAAAACTGTTTTTT.

Many counts were recorded for this clonotype. The V and J genes are TRBV27 and TRBJ2-1; 8 bases are a match to TRBD2. The CDR3 has 14 residues. With V trimmed by 5 bases and J by 4 bases, 4 bases remained unmatched. Germline assignment: CDR1 MNHEY and CDR2 SMNVEV (reference sequence). The DNA for the CDR3 is TGTGCCAGCAGTGCACTAGCGGCTTACAATGAGCAGTTCTTC. This sequence encodes CASSALAAYNEQFF.

The chain links TRBV20-1 to TRBJ2-5, with 8 bases identical to TRBD1. V shed 4 bases and J 5 bases; nucleotides not matched to a gene: 6. The V gene's germline CDR1 is DFQATT and CDR2 SNEGSKA (reference sequence). The CDR3 is 13 amino acids. In nucleotides, the CDR3 is TGCAGTGCTAATACAGGGGGGAGGGAGACCCAGTACTTC. Protein sequence: CSANTGGRETQYF.

The V gene is TRBV4-1, the J gene TRBJ2-1; D may be TRBD2 (5 bases). Germline loops: CDR1 MGHRA, CDR2 YSYEKL. The CDR3 sequence is 15 residues long. V dropped 6 bases and J dropped 0 bases, with 12 bases sitting between them. CDR3 region: CASRYWESSYNEQFF. In nucleotides, the CDR3 is TGCGCCAGCAGGTACTGGGAGAGCTCCTACAATGAGCAGTTCTTC.

This clonotype showed up many times. The chain combines TRBV6-1 with TRBJ2-4, with TRBD1 as a possible D gene (5 bases). V gave up 7 bases and J gave up 3 bases, with 16 bases separating them. Per germline, CDR1 MNHNS and CDR2 SASEGT. This CDR3 is 15 amino acids long. The CDR3 coding sequence is TGTGCCAGCACTCTTCCGCCCGACAGCAAAAACATTCAGTACTTC. It codes for CASTLPPDSKNIQYF.

This clonotype was seen many times. V usage is TRBV7-8 and J usage is TRBJ1-5; D is possibly TRBD1 (6 bases). The CDR3 runs to 19 residues. V lost 2 bases, J lost 0 bases, and 20 bases lay in between. CDR1 is SGHVS, CDR2 FQNEAQ, per germline. The DNA for the CDR3 is TGTGCCAGCAGCTTAAGTAGGGTAGGAGGGGGTTATAGCAATCAGCCCCAGCATTTT. Its protein is CASSLSRVGGGYSNQPQHF.

Worth noting for this clonotype: A clone one base away is much larger, so this may be a read error. J is TRBJ2-1 and V is TRBV20-1; TRBD2 agrees at 9 bases. The junction had 17 bases not matched to a gene; V was cut back by 6 bases and J by 2 bases. CDR3 size: 18 residues. CDR1 and CDR2 from the germline V gene are DFQATT and SNEGSKA (reference sequence). The CDR3, as DNA: TGCAGTGCAACCGGGACTAGCAGGAGCCTTACTCCCTACAATGAGCAGTTCTTC. This translates into CSATGTSRSLTPYNEQFF.